What follows is one T cell receptor beta chain and its context. Its specificity is unknown. Into every PCR, synthetic TCR analog templates were spiked. Assay used: immunoSEQ multiplex PCR; TCRdb lists only in-frame clones, some missing. The sample shows fewer than 65,000 clones, about 88% of them seen only once. These data originate in a study of PD-L1 blockade in urothelial cancer. For the study at large: Median T cell yield from blood was roughly 140,000. The study's findings and limits: More expansion of tumor-associated blood clones, seen at 3 weeks, marked durable-benefit patients.

The sample's time point: pretreatment peripheral blood. Anywhere from 1 to 8 samples came from each patient, spanning pretreatment and on-treatment. Germline CDR1 and CDR2: SGHRS and YFSETQ. This CDR3 has 15 residues. V was cut by 4 bases and J by 4 bases, with 14 bases left in between. The starting material was PBMCs, obtained around atezolizumab (anti-PD-L1) treatment. This chain connects TRBV5-1 to TRBJ2-2, with D possibly TRBD2 on 5 matching bases. This TCR was sampled from an older man with urothelial cancer. The CDR3 spells CASSATGAVTGELFF. Here the CDR3 DNA reads TGCGCCAGCAGCGCGACCGGAGCGGTCACCGGGGAGCTGTTTTTT.